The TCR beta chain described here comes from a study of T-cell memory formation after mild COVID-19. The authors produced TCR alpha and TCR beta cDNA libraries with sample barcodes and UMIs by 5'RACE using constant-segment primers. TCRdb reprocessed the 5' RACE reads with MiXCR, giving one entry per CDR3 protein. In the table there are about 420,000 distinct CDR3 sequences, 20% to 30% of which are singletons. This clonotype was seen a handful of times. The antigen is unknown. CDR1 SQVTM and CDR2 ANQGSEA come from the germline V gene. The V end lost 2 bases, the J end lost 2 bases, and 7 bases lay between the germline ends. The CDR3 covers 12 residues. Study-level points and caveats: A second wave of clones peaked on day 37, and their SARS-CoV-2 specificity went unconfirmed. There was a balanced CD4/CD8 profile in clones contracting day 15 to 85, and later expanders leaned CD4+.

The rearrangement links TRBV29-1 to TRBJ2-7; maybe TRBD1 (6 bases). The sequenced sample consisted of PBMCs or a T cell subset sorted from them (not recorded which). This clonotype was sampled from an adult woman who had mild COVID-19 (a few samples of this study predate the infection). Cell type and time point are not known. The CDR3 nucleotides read TGCAGCGTTGAAAGGACAGCCTACGAGCAGTACTTC. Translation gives CSVERTAYEQYF.